The rows below give T cell receptor beta chains drawn from one sample of a study of blood T cell repertoires in COVID-19. The protocol was immunoSEQ multiplex PCR, while the TCRdb copy is restricted to in-frame clones and leaves out a portion. This sample yields approximately 150,000 clones, of which about 80% are seen a single time; approximately 2.4% belongs to the top ten. Sequenced: PBMCs or T cells enriched from blood (not recorded which). These receptors all stem from a man aged 40-50 years with acute COVID-19. Both conserved end residues are part of each CDR3. A D gene is named only where the DNA matches it firmly. Not every row has a clone size; where given, it reads once, few, many or a size class.

cdr3_nt | cdr3_aa | v_call | clone_size | j_call | d_call
TGTGCCAGCGCCATTAGCGGGGGCCCTGAGACCCAGTACTTC | CASAISGGPETQYF | TRBV19 | once | TRBJ2-5 | TRBD2
TGTGCCAGCACTCCACTAGCGGGTGTAAACACCGGGGAGCTGTTTTTT | CASTPLAGVNTGELFF | TRBV27 | - | TRBJ2-2 | TRBD2
TGTGCCAGCAGCTTGAAGGCGGGCACAGATACGCAGTATTTT | CASSLKAGTDTQYF | TRBV6-5 | - | TRBJ2-3 | -
TGTGCCAGCAGCTCCGCTAGTACGGGGAGCTATGGCTACACCTTC | CASSSASTGSYGYTF | TRBV11-2 | once | TRBJ1-2 | -
TGTGCCAGCAGCTTAGCGCTCGCAGGGGGCGACGGGGAGCTGTTTTTT | CASSLALAGGDGELFF | TRBV7-2 | once | TRBJ2-2 | TRBD1
TGTGCCAGCAGTGACCCCAGGGGCGGCGATGAAAAACTGTTTTTT | CASSDPRGGDEKLFF | TRBV28 | - | TRBJ1-4 | -
TGTGCCAGCAGTTTCCAGGGGGAGGACTATGGCTACACCTTC | CASSFQGEDYGYTF | TRBV28 | - | TRBJ1-2 | TRBD1
TGTGCCAGCAGTGGGCAGTATAGCAATCAGCCCCAGCATTTT | CASSGQYSNQPQHF | TRBV2 | - | TRBJ1-5 | -
TGTGCCAGCAGTTACGGAGGCGGCCCCTTGAACACTGAAGCTTTCTTT | CASSYGGGPLNTEAFF | TRBV6-2/TRBV6-3 | - | TRBJ1-1 | -
TGTGCCAGCAGCAAAGTCAAAGACGCGCTGGGACTAGCGGGAGAGTACCCCGAGACCCAGTACTTC | CASSKVKDALGLAGEYPETQYF | TRBV21-1 | - | TRBJ2-5 | -
TGTGCCAGCAGTTACACCACCGGGGAAGCTTTCTTT | CASSYTTGEAFF | TRBV6-5 | - | TRBJ1-1 | -
TGTGCCAGCAGTTTTAGACAGGGGGCGGACCGTGGCTACACCTTC | CASSFRQGADRGYTF | TRBV27 | - | TRBJ1-2 | TRBD1
TGCGCCAGCAGCGAGGAGCTGGCGGGGGGGCCTTCAGATACGCAGTATTTT | CASSEELAGGPSDTQYF | TRBV5-1 | - | TRBJ2-3 | TRBD2
TGTGCCAGCAGCTTGGGTCCAACAGACTATGGCTACACCTTC | CASSLGPTDYGYTF | TRBV5-8 | - | TRBJ1-2 | -
TGTGCCAGCAGCTTAAGTGGGACAGGGAATTACGAGCAGTACTTC | CASSLSGTGNYEQYF | TRBV7-3 | - | TRBJ2-7 | TRBD1
TGCGCCAGCAGCTTGGGGCCAGGGGGAGAAGAGACCCAGTACTTC | CASSLGPGGEETQYF | TRBV5-1 | - | TRBJ2-5 | TRBD1
TGTGCCAGCAGCCTCGGGACAGACTATGGCTACACCTTC | CASSLGTDYGYTF | TRBV3-1/TRBV3-2 | once | TRBJ1-2 | TRBD1
TGTGCCAGTAGTAGAGACAGGGGAATCACCGGGGAGCTGTTTTTT | CASSRDRGITGELFF | TRBV19 | few | TRBJ2-2 | TRBD1
TGTGCCAGCAGTGAAGCGCTTCGGAGGCCTGAAGCTTTCTTT | CASSEALRRPEAFF | TRBV6-1 | - | TRBJ1-1 | -
TGTGCCAGCAGTGAAACCCCCCTAACTAGCGTAACGAACAATGAGCAGTTCTTC | CASSETPLTSVTNNEQFF | TRBV2 | - | TRBJ2-1 | TRBD2
TGTGCCAGTCAGCGGGACAATTCCTACGAGCAGTACTTC | CASQRDNSYEQYF | TRBV19 | - | TRBJ2-7 | -
TGCGCCAGCAGCGTCACTAGCGGGGGGTTCGATGAGCAGTTCTTC | CASSVTSGGFDEQFF | TRBV5-1 | - | TRBJ2-1 | TRBD2
TGTGCCAGCAGCGTGGGACAGGCGAACACCGGGGAGCTGTTTTTT | CASSVGQANTGELFF | TRBV9 | - | TRBJ2-2 | TRBD1
TGTGCCAGCAGTGTTGAGAGCAATCAGCCCCAGCATTTT | CASSVESNQPQHF | TRBV2 | - | TRBJ1-5 | -
TGTGCCAGCAGCTTAGGTCGGGTTGAAAAACTGTTTTTT | CASSLGRVEKLFF | TRBV7-9 | - | TRBJ1-4 | -
TGCAGCGCCCACCGATTTAACGGGTTTTACACTGAAGCTTTCTTT | CSAHRFNGFYTEAFF | TRBV29-1 | - | TRBJ1-1 | -
TGTGCCACCAGCAGAGGTTTGGGACAGTTTAGCAATCAGCCCCAGCATTTT | CATSRGLGQFSNQPQHF | TRBV15 | - | TRBJ1-5 | TRBD1
TGCGCCAGCAGCTTGGTGGGGCCTGGAAACACCATATATTTT | CASSLVGPGNTIYF | TRBV5-1 | once | TRBJ1-3 | -
TGCGCCAGCAGCCAAGAATACAGGGTGAACACCGGGGAGCTGTTTTTT | CASSQEYRVNTGELFF | TRBV4-1 | few | TRBJ2-2 | -
TGTGCCAGCAGCGTAGCTACGTCCGGGGAGCTGTTTTTT | CASSVATSGELFF | TRBV9 | - | TRBJ2-2 | -
TGTGCCAGCTCACCCGGGACTAGCGGGAGAGAGACCCAGTACTTC | CASSPGTSGRETQYF | TRBV18 | - | TRBJ2-5 | TRBD2
TGTGCCAGCAGCATGACAGGGACTAATGAAAAACTGTTTTTT | CASSMTGTNEKLFF | TRBV9 | - | TRBJ1-4 | TRBD1
TGTGCCAGCAGTTACGGGGCGGGAGAAAAACTGTTTTTT | CASSYGAGEKLFF | TRBV6-5 | few | TRBJ1-4 | -
TGCGCCAGCAGCTTGCGGTCAGGTAATGACTACGAGCAGTACTTC | CASSLRSGNDYEQYF | TRBV5-1 | once | TRBJ2-7 | -
TGTGCCAGCAGGCGGGATCTATATGGCTACACCTTC | CASRRDLYGYTF | TRBV28 | few | TRBJ1-2 | -
TGTGCCAGCAGTCCTTACGGGGATACGCAGTATTTT | CASSPYGDTQYF | TRBV28 | - | TRBJ2-3 | -
TGTGCCAGCAGTGAAGAAATCGGACAGGGAATAGTCGGGGGAGGCTACACCTTC | CASSEEIGQGIVGGGYTF | TRBV6-1 | - | TRBJ1-2 | TRBD1
TGTGCCAGCAGTTCTTGGACAGGTTCCTACGAGCAGTACTTC | CASSSWTGSYEQYF | TRBV7-9 | - | TRBJ2-7 | TRBD1
TGTGCCAGCAGCTTACTAGCGGGGGGACTAACAGATACGCAGTATTTT | CASSLLAGGLTDTQYF | TRBV11-2 | - | TRBJ2-3 | TRBD2